Listed below are T cell receptor beta chains from one sample, sequenced in a study of blood T cell repertoires in COVID-19. TCRdb keeps only in-frame clones here, not all; method: immunoSEQ multiplex PCR. Of around 450,000 clones detected, about 92% appear once; the ten largest clones hold more than 0.55%. Material for sequencing was PBMCs or T cells enriched from blood (not recorded which). These receptors all stem from a man between 18 and 35 years old who had recovered from COVID-19. The CDR3 runs from the conserved cysteine through the conserved F or W. The order of the fields is CDR3 protein, CDR3 DNA, D gene, CDR3 length, V gene, J gene. A D gene is named only where the DNA matches it firmly.

CDR3aa: CSVEPKSGHYGYTF; CDR3nt: TGCAGCGTTGAACCGAAATCGGGACATTATGGCTACACCTTC; d_gene: .; len: 14; v_gene: TRBV29-1; j_gene: TRBJ1-2
CDR3aa: CASTEAGRGYNEQFF; CDR3nt: TGTGCCAGCACCGAAGCGGGCCGGGGATACAATGAGCAGTTCTTC; d_gene: .; len: 15; v_gene: TRBV3-1/TRBV3-2; j_gene: TRBJ2-1
CDR3aa: CASSELGHTEAFF; CDR3nt: TGTGCCAGCAGTGAATTGGGGCACACTGAAGCTTTCTTT; d_gene: .; len: 13; v_gene: TRBV6-1; j_gene: TRBJ1-1
CDR3aa: CASSLAPQGLEPQHF; CDR3nt: TGTGCCAGCAGCTTAGCGCCGCAAGGACTTGAGCCCCAGCATTTT; d_gene: .; len: 15; v_gene: TRBV7-9; j_gene: TRBJ1-5
CDR3aa: CASSSPRGTKGSNEQFF; CDR3nt: TGTGCCAGCAGTTCCCCGAGGGGGACTAAGGGGTCTAATGAGCAGTTCTTC; d_gene: .; len: 17; v_gene: TRBV28; j_gene: TRBJ2-1
CDR3aa: CASSERRDRGNTEAFF; CDR3nt: TGTGCCAGCAGTGAAAGACGGGACAGGGGCAACACTGAAGCTTTCTTT; d_gene: TRBD1; len: 16; v_gene: TRBV2; j_gene: TRBJ1-1
CDR3aa: CASKGKGWQETQYF; CDR3nt: TGTGCCAGCAAGGGTAAGGGGTGGCAAGAGACCCAGTACTTC; d_gene: .; len: 14; v_gene: TRBV3-1/TRBV3-2; j_gene: TRBJ2-5
CDR3aa: CASRAPGGHSPLHF; CDR3nt: TGTGCCAGCAGGGCTCCCGGAGGGCATTCACCCCTCCACTTT; d_gene: .; len: 14; v_gene: TRBV6-5; j_gene: TRBJ1-6
CDR3aa: CSAGQGEGGGYTF; CDR3nt: TGCAGCGCAGGACAGGGGGAGGGAGGTGGCTACACCTTC; d_gene: TRBD1; len: 13; v_gene: TRBV29-1; j_gene: TRBJ1-2
CDR3aa: CASSQRGGRVEQYF; CDR3nt: TGTGCCAGCAGCCAAAGAGGAGGGAGGGTCGAGCAGTACTTC; d_gene: TRBD2; len: 14; v_gene: TRBV14; j_gene: TRBJ2-7
CDR3aa: CSARGTLSGRAYEQYF; CDR3nt: TGCAGTGCTCGTGGTACACTAAGCGGGAGGGCCTACGAGCAGTACTTC; d_gene: TRBD2; len: 16; v_gene: TRBV20-1; j_gene: TRBJ2-7
CDR3aa: CASSVGTGLSSYNEQFF; CDR3nt: TGTGCCAGCAGCGTAGGAACAGGGTTGAGCTCCTACAATGAGCAGTTCTTC; d_gene: .; len: 17; v_gene: TRBV9; j_gene: TRBJ2-1
CDR3aa: CASSPRRDTQYF; CDR3nt: TGCGCCAGCAGCCCCCGCAGAGATACGCAGTATTTT; d_gene: .; len: 12; v_gene: TRBV5-1; j_gene: TRBJ2-3
CDR3aa: CASRGDRISGNTIYF; CDR3nt: TGCGCCAGCAGGGGGGACAGGATTTCTGGAAACACCATATATTTT; d_gene: TRBD1; len: 15; v_gene: TRBV5-1; j_gene: TRBJ1-3
CDR3aa: CASSPPTGPLMNTEAFF; CDR3nt: TGTGCCAGCAGCCCCCCCACAGGGCCTTTGATGAACACTGAAGCTTTCTTT; d_gene: .; len: 17; v_gene: TRBV28; j_gene: TRBJ1-1
CDR3aa: CASSGASGRNTGELFF; CDR3nt: TGTGCCAGCAGCGGGGCTAGCGGGAGGAACACCGGGGAGCTGTTTTTT; d_gene: TRBD2; len: 16; v_gene: TRBV5-4; j_gene: TRBJ2-2